The 19 T cell receptor beta chains presented below share a single source sample, sequenced in a study of blood T cell repertoires in COVID-19. Measured with immunoSEQ multiplex PCR; TCRdb has only the in-frame clones, and not every one. The data contain approximately 97,000 clones, 91% of them singletons. The sample was peripheral blood. The source of these receptors is a man aged 18 to 29 with acute or convalescent COVID-19.

The chain combines TRBV18 with TRBJ2-5; D unclear. CDR1 and CDR2 from the germline V gene are KGHSH and LQKENI. V lost 6 bases, J lost 4 bases, and 12 bases lay in between. The CDR3 is made up of 13 amino acids. Written as DNA, the CDR3 is TGTGCCAGCTCCCCCCATGGCGGAGAGACCCAGTACTTC. This translates into CASSPHGGETQYF.

The CDR3, as DNA: TGTGCCAGCAGTTACTCCAGGACTAGCGGTCAAGAGACCCAGTACTTC. Amino acids: CASSYSRTSGQETQYF. The V gene is TRBV6-5, the J gene TRBJ2-5; TRBD2 matches 10 bases. With 0 bases clipped from V and 2 bases from J, the junction kept 3 bases outside the gene matches. The length of the CDR3 is 16 residues. In germline, CDR1 is MNHEY, CDR2 SVGAGI.

V and J are TRBV24-1 and TRBJ1-2, with D unclear. Trimming stripped 0 bases from V and 2 bases from J, with 6 bases between. The CDR3 runs to 14 residues. CDR1 and CDR2 (germline): KGHDR, SFDVKD. The CDR3 sequence: CATSDLGLNYGYTF. The DNA for the CDR3 is TGTGCCACCAGTGATTTGGGACTGAACTATGGCTACACCTTC.

The rearrangement links TRBV7-6 to TRBJ2-7; TRBD2 matches at 16 bases. The germline V gene encodes CDR1 SGHVS and CDR2 FNYEAQ. The V and J ends lost 3 bases and 1 base, in that order; junction bases with no gene match: 9. The CDR3 is 19 amino acids. The CDR3 here is CASSFSGLAGGPRSYEQYF. DNA for the CDR3: TGTGCCAGCAGCTTCTCGGGACTAGCGGGAGGGCCTCGGTCCTACGAGCAGTACTTC.

This clone was seen just once. V and J are TRBV19 and TRBJ1-6, with a possible D match to TRBD1 (5 bases). The CDR3 sequence is 13 residues long. Germline V CDR1 and CDR2: LNHDA, SQIVND (reference sequence). Trimming took 6 bases from V and 7 from J, leaving 10 bases between them. CDR3 in DNA: TGTGCCAGTAGAACGACAGAGAATTCACCCCTCCACTTT. Protein product: CASRTTENSPLHF.

The CDR3 DNA follows: TGCGCCAGCAGCCCAGGACAGGGGGCGCGGGAGCAGTACTTC. Protein product: CASSPGQGAREQYF. The genes are TRBV5-1 and TRBJ2-7, with TRBD1 matching 11 bases. V trimming: 4 bases; J trimming: 7 bases; junction bases outside the gene matches: 7. The CDR3 consists of 14 residues. Looked up from germline, CDR1 is SGHRS and CDR2 is YFSETQ.

The CDR3 nucleotides are TGCGCCAGCAGCAGCGGGACAGGGGGCACTGAAGCTTTCTTT. Amino acids: CASSSGTGGTEAFF. This sequence joins TRBV5-1 and TRBJ1-1, with 11 bases aligning to TRBD1. The V and J ends lost 4 bases and 4 bases, in that order; junction bases with no gene match: 3. Germline-derived CDR1 and CDR2 are SGHRS and YFSETQ. The CDR3 is 14 residues long.

CDR3 bases: TGCGCCAGCAGCTCCCAGGGGGCCGGTAATGAAAAACTGTTTTTT. This translates into CASSSQGAGNEKLFF. V usage is TRBV5-1 and J usage is TRBJ1-4; 8 bases map to TRBD1. Germline V CDR1 and CDR2: SGHRS, YFSETQ. CDR3 size: 15 residues. J was trimmed by 4 bases and V by 3 bases; bases with no gene match: 5. Full variable domain (outside the CDR3, taken from reference TRBV5-1 and TRBJ1-4): KAGVTQTPRYLIKTRGQQVTLSCSPISGHRSVSWYQQTPGQGLQFLFEYFSETQRNKGNFPGRFSGRQFSNSRSEMNVSTLELGDSALYLCASSSQGAGNEKLFFGSGTQLSVL.

This clone was seen just once. V gene TRBV18 combines with J gene TRBJ1-1; TRBD1 might be the D (5 bases). This CDR3 has 11 amino acids. Trimming cost V 6 bases and J 6 bases, with 8 bases left between them. CDR1 and CDR2 from the germline V gene are KGHSH and LQKENI. For the CDR3, the DNA is TGTGCCAGCTCGCGGGGGGCTGAAGCTTTCTTT. It translates to CASSRGAEAFF.

The genes are TRBV5-1 and TRBJ1-4, with unresolved D. Germline V CDR1 and CDR2: SGHRS, YFSETQ. With 1 base removed from V and 10 bases from J, the gap between germline ends came to 5 bases. The CDR3 runs 11 residues. The DNA for the CDR3 is TGCGCCAGCAGCTTGTCAGGAAAACTGTTTTTT. Translating gives CASSLSGKLFF.

This rearrangement joins TRBV4-1 to TRBJ2-7; 7 bases are shared with TRBD2. The CDR3 is 18 residues long. Germline CDR1 reads MGHRA; CDR2 reads YSYEKL. Trimming cost V 1 base and J 2 bases; bases outside gene matches: 14. The CDR3 DNA reads TGCGCCAGCAGCCAAGGATCTAAATCGGCTAGCGGACCCTACGAGCAGTACTTC. This encodes CASSQGSKSASGPYEQYF.

This clone was seen just once. The genes are TRBV5-6 and TRBJ1-2; the D gene is possibly TRBD1 (5 bases). The CDR3 is 12 amino acids. Germline loops: CDR1 SGHDT, CDR2 YYEEEE. V was pared by 9 bases and J by 2 bases, with 11 bases between. The CDR3 DNA reads as TGTGCCACTACGACAGAGAACTATGGCTACACCTTC. Translating it yields CATTTENYGYTF.

This chain joins TRBV7-7 and TRBJ1-1; D is unresolved. The CDR3 has 13 amino acids. The germline V gene encodes CDR1 SSHAT and CDR2 FNYEAQ (reference sequence). V shed 2 bases and J shed 1 base, with 5 bases lying between them. DNA of the CDR3: TGTGCCAGCAGCTTACAAAAGAACACTGAAGCTTTCTTT. It is translated as CASSLQKNTEAFF.

The chain links TRBV9 to TRBJ1-1, with D possibly being TRBD1 (6 bases). CDR1 SGDLS and CDR2 YYNGEE come from the germline V gene. The CDR3 has 15 amino acids. V was trimmed by 0 bases and J by 6 bases, leaving 15 bases between them. The CDR3 loop is CASSVVEGGWSEAFF. CDR3 coding DNA: TGTGCCAGCAGCGTAGTTGAAGGGGGTTGGTCTGAAGCTTTCTTT.

The rearrangement joins TRBV24-1 to TRBJ1-5, with 9 bases aligning to TRBD1. Germline loops: CDR1 KGHDR, CDR2 SFDVKD. V shed 4 bases and J 6 bases; nucleotides not matched to a gene: 6. The CDR3 is 15 amino acids. This CDR3 is CATSDGTGMGQPQHF. Here the CDR3 DNA reads TGTGCCACCAGTGACGGGACAGGGATGGGTCAGCCCCAGCATTTT.

The chain recombines TRBV27 with TRBJ2-7, with no clear D. Germline CDR1 reads MNHEY; CDR2 reads SMNVEV (reference sequence). This CDR3 contains 15 residues. V shed 2 bases and J shed 6 bases, with 17 bases lying between them. The CDR3 DNA reads as TGTGCCAGCAGTTTAGATCCTTTCGGTGGGCGCGAGCAGTACTTC. Translation gives CASSLDPFGGREQYF.

The rearrangement links TRBV10-1 to TRBJ1-1; TRBD1 aligns across 7 bases. V lost 6 bases to trimming and J lost 4 bases; unmatched junction nucleotides: 8. This CDR3 is 14 amino acids long. Germline V lookup: CDR1 WNHNN, CDR2 SYGVQD (reference sequence). The CDR3 region has the DNA TGCGCCAGCAGCAAAGGACAGGCAGGCACTGAAGCTTTCTTT. It translates to CASSKGQAGTEAFF.

V and J are TRBV19 and TRBJ2-1; 8 bases line up with TRBD2. CDR3 length: 15 residues. The V segment lost 3 bases and the J segment 10 bases; nucleotides outside the gene matches: 11. The germline CDR1 and CDR2 sequences are LNHDA and SQIVND (reference sequence). The CDR3 loop is CASSMAGTRIFEQFF. The DNA of the CDR3 is TGTGCCAGTAGTATGGCGGGGACTAGGATCTTCGAGCAGTTCTTC.

A single count supports this clone. The V gene is TRBV6-6, the J gene TRBJ1-3; D remains unclear. Germline CDR1 reads MNHNY; CDR2 reads SVGAGI (reference sequence). The CDR3 consists of 20 residues. The V gene lost 6 bases and the J gene lost 4 bases, with 31 bases spanning the gap. The DNA for the CDR3 is TGTGCCAGCAGCTTTCCGCACCCTGGTCCGGGCCGAGGGTCCGGAAACACCATATATTTT. This gives the protein CASSFPHPGPGRGSGNTIYF.